This is a list of T cell receptor beta chains from one sample in a study of cytomegalovirus exposure and HLA in healthy donors. The repertoire was sequenced with immunoSEQ multiplex PCR; TCRdb's copy has only in-frame clones and lacks some. This sample has roughly 120,000 clones, with 80% found just once. Sequences were obtained from PBMCs. These receptors originate from a male donor in good health and CMV-seronegative. The CDR3 runs from the conserved cysteine through the conserved F or W. D genes are given only for firm matches. A row's size may be missing; if present it is once, few, many or a size class.

j_call	d_call	clone_size	v_call	cdr3_aa	cdr3_nt
TRBJ2-7	-	-	TRBV11-3	CASSLDRYEQYF	TGTGCCAGCAGCTTAGACCGCTACGAGCAGTACTTC
TRBJ1-2	-	-	TRBV7-9	CASSLDTYGYTF	TGTGCCAGCAGCTTGGACACCTATGGCTACACCTTC
TRBJ2-7	-	-	TRBV15	CATSSSDTTYEQYF	TGTGCCACCAGCAGCTCGGACACCACCTACGAGCAGTACTTC
TRBJ2-7	-	-	TRBV19	CASSISYDRQTYEQYF	TGTGCCAGTAGTATTTCTTACGACAGGCAAACCTACGAGCAGTACTTC
TRBJ2-2	-	-	TRBV15	CATSSNVNTGELFF	TGTGCCACCAGCAGTAATGTGAACACCGGGGAGCTGTTTTTT
TRBJ1-6	TRBD1	few	TRBV7-2	CASSLAQGGGSPLHF	TGTGCCAGCAGCTTAGCCCAGGGGGGTGGCTCACCCCTCCACTTT
TRBJ1-5	TRBD1	-	TRBV7-9	CSSSLGTGSNQPQHF	TGTTCCAGCAGCTTAGGGACAGGTAGCAATCAGCCCCAGCATTTT
TRBJ2-2	TRBD1	-	TRBV11-2	CASSLGDRANTGELFF	TGTGCCAGCAGCTTAGGGGACAGGGCGAACACCGGGGAGCTGTTTTTT
TRBJ2-5	-	-	TRBV5-6	CASRVAGQWETQYF	TGTGCCAGCAGGGTAGCAGGGCAGTGGGAGACCCAGTACTTC
TRBJ2-1	TRBD1	-	TRBV6-5	CASSLDRGHNEQFF	TGTGCCAGCAGCCTCGACAGGGGGCACAATGAGCAGTTCTTC
TRBJ2-7	-	-	TRBV19	CASRSLREVDEQYF	TGTGCCAGTAGGTCGCTTAGGGAGGTTGACGAGCAGTACTTC
TRBJ2-2	-	-	TRBV19	CASSISGWAELFF	TGTGCCAGTAGTATATCTGGGTGGGCGGAGCTGTTTTTT
TRBJ2-1	-	few	TRBV10-2	CASSAVTSFQQFF	TGCGCCAGCAGCGCCGTTACTAGTTTCCAGCAGTTCTTC
TRBJ1-2	-	-	TRBV19	CASRMDRAGYTF	TGTGCCAGTAGGATGGACAGAGCCGGCTACACCTTC
TRBJ2-5	TRBD2	-	TRBV5-1	CASSLGLAGGEEKQYF	TGCGCCAGCAGTTTGGGACTAGCGGGAGGGGAAGAGAAGCAGTACTTC
TRBJ2-5	TRBD2	-	TRBV11-2	CASSPGGGRARETQYF	TGTGCCAGCAGCCCCGGGGGCGGGAGGGCCAGAGAGACCCAGTACTTC
TRBJ2-1	TRBD2	few	TRBV27	CASTLLRTSGREQFF	TGTGCCAGCACCCTACTTAGGACTAGCGGGAGGGAGCAGTTCTTC
TRBJ2-7	TRBD2	few	TRBV28	CASSLISASGGAYEQYF	TGTGCCAGCAGTCTGATATCCGCCAGCGGGGGAGCCTACGAGCAGTACTTC
TRBJ2-7	-	-	TRBV19	CATGVGTLAYEQYF	TGTGCCACCGGCGTAGGGACACTCGCCTACGAGCAGTACTTC
TRBJ1-1	TRBD1	-	TRBV6-5	CASSRTGEAEAFF	TGTGCCAGCAGCCGGACAGGGGAAGCTGAAGCTTTCTTT
TRBJ1-6	-	-	TRBV6-4	CASSDWTAGHNSPLHF	TGTGCCAGCAGTGACTGGACAGCTGGGCATAATTCACCCCTCCACTTT
TRBJ1-1	TRBD1	-	TRBV6-5	CASSARTGLNTEAFF	TGTGCCAGCAGTGCTCGGACAGGACTAAACACTGAAGCTTTCTTT
TRBJ1-2	TRBD1	-	TRBV4-1	CASSQDMAGGVGGYTF	TGCGCCAGCAGCCAAGATATGGCAGGGGGTGTCGGTGGCTACACCTTC
TRBJ2-1	TRBD2	-	TRBV5-1	CASSLYGGGNGNEQFF	TGCGCCAGCAGCTTGTACGGCGGGGGGAACGGGAATGAGCAGTTCTTC
TRBJ2-3	-	-	TRBV30	CAWSLGGSTDTQYF	TGTGCCTGGAGTCTAGGCGGCAGCACAGATACGCAGTATTTT
TRBJ1-4	-	-	TRBV7-2	CASSRDRSREKLFF	TGTGCCAGCAGCCGCGACAGATCTAGGGAAAAACTGTTTTTT
TRBJ2-1	-	-	TRBV4-3	CASSKGVASSYNEQFF	TGCGCCAGCAGCAAGGGGGTAGCCAGCTCCTACAATGAGCAGTTCTTC
TRBJ1-2	TRBD1	-	TRBV12-5	CASGQGQTYGYTF	TGTGCTAGTGGCCAGGGACAGACATATGGCTACACCTTC
TRBJ2-7	TRBD2	-	TRBV18	CASSPTSGRAREQYF	TGTGCCAGCTCACCGACTAGCGGGAGGGCCCGCGAGCAGTACTTC
TRBJ1-3	-	once	TRBV23-1	CASSQSPPFRTLKCHSSGNTIYF	TGCGCCAGCAGTCAATCGCCCCCGTTTAGGACTCTAAAATGCCATAGCTCTGGAAACACCATATATTTT
TRBJ1-2	TRBD1	-	TRBV14	CASSRTGQATNYGYTF	TGTGCCAGCAGCCGGACCGGACAGGCCACTAACTATGGCTACACCTTC
TRBJ2-7	TRBD2	-	TRBV5-6	CASSLGRGGGGSYEQYF	TGTGCCAGCAGCTTGGGTCGAGGCGGGGGTGGTTCCTACGAGCAGTACTTC
TRBJ1-1	TRBD1	-	TRBV18	CASSPLGQGARNTEAFF	TGTGCCAGCTCACCCTTAGGACAGGGGGCGAGAAACACTGAAGCTTTCTTT
TRBJ2-7	TRBD1	-	TRBV5-1	CASSGRDRGSDEQYF	TGCGCCAGCAGCGGCCGGGACAGGGGTAGTGACGAGCAGTACTTC
TRBJ1-1	-	few	TRBV7-3	CASSRTSGPEGTEAFF	TGTGCCAGCAGCCGCACCTCAGGCCCAGAGGGCACTGAAGCTTTCTTT
TRBJ1-4	TRBD1	-	TRBV5-5	CASRRAPGQGNEKLFF	TGTGCCAGCAGACGGGCCCCGGGACAGGGTAATGAAAAACTGTTTTTT
TRBJ1-1	-	once	TRBV5-5	CASSSAGWLNTEAFF	TGTGCCAGCAGCTCCGCAGGATGGCTCAACACTGAAGCTTTCTTT
TRBJ1-2	-	-	TRBV15	CATSGQNYGYTF	TGTGCCACCAGTGGACAGAACTATGGCTACACCTTC
TRBJ1-1	-	-	TRBV27	CASSDLVVSTEAFF	TGTGCCAGCAGCGATCTAGTAGTTAGTACCGAAGCTTTCTTT
TRBJ1-6	-	few	TRBV27	CASSPRSSYNSPLHF	TGTGCCAGCAGTCCACGGAGCTCCTATAATTCACCCCTCCACTTT
TRBJ2-7	TRBD2	few	TRBV14	CASSLGTSGVLYEQYF	TGTGCCAGCAGCCTTGGGACTAGCGGGGTCCTCTACGAGCAGTACTTC
TRBJ2-1	TRBD2	-	TRBV4-3	CASSQGGGGLYNEQFF	TGCGCCAGCAGCCAAGGGGGCGGGGGGTTATACAATGAGCAGTTCTTC
TRBJ2-7	-	-	TRBV11-2	CASSLRRTAYEQYF	TGTGCCAGCAGCCTCCGTAGGACAGCCTACGAGCAGTACTTC
TRBJ1-3	TRBD1	once	TRBV4-2	CASSQERQGPSGNTIYF	TGTGCCAGCAGCCAAGAGCGACAGGGGCCCTCTGGAAACACCATATATTTT
TRBJ1-2	TRBD1	few	TRBV7-2	CASSLVGRGSYGYTF	TGTGCCAGCAGCTTAGTTGGCAGGGGGTCATATGGCTACACCTTC
TRBJ1-2	TRBD1	once	TRBV7-9	CASSSDRGTGYTF	TGTGCCAGCAGCTCAGACAGGGGGACTGGCTACACCTTC
TRBJ1-5	-	-	TRBV15	CATSSRGSNQPQHF	TGTGCCACCAGCAGTAGGGGAAGCAATCAGCCCCAGCATTTT
TRBJ2-1	-	few	TRBV27	CASSPRSSYNEQFF	TGTGCCAGCAGCCCCCGGAGCTCCTACAATGAGCAGTTCTTC
TRBJ2-1	-	-	TRBV29-1	CSVYVRNYNEQFF	TGCAGCGTTTATGTCAGGAACTACAATGAGCAGTTCTTC
TRBJ2-5	TRBD1	-	TRBV13	CASSLRQGVKTSQYF	TGTGCCAGCAGCTTAAGACAGGGGGTAAAAACTTCCCAGTACTTC
TRBJ2-7	TRBD2	-	TRBV28	CASREGGLAGDPYEQYF	TGTGCCAGCAGGGAGGGGGGACTAGCGGGGGACCCCTACGAGCAGTACTTC
TRBJ2-7	TRBD1	-	TRBV7-3	CASSRGQGPYEQYF	TGTGCCAGCAGCCGCGGACAGGGACCCTACGAGCAGTACTTC
TRBJ1-1	TRBD1	-	TRBV13	CASSPHGTANTEAFF	TGTGCCAGCAGCCCCCATGGGACAGCGAACACTGAAGCTTTCTTT
TRBJ2-1	TRBD2	-	TRBV19	CASSIEGREGAEQFF	TGTGCCAGTAGTATAGAAGGGCGGGAGGGCGCTGAGCAGTTCTTC
TRBJ2-3	TRBD2	-	TRBV11-2	CASSLGLAADTQYF	TGTGCCAGCAGCTTAGGACTAGCTGCAGATACGCAGTATTTT
TRBJ2-6	-	once	TRBV7-9	CASSFSQGRPLSGANVLTF	TGTGCCAGCAGCTTTAGCCAGGGAAGGCCCCTCTCTGGGGCCAACGTCCTGACTTTC
TRBJ2-3	-	-	TRBV18	CASSPSIAELTDTQYF	TGTGCCAGCTCACCCTCGATAGCGGAGCTCACAGATACGCAGTATTTT
TRBJ1-5	-	-	TRBV6-1	CASSEPSGVSNQPQHF	TGTGCCAGCAGTGAACCGTCCGGGGTTAGCAATCAGCCCCAGCATTTT
TRBJ1-1	-	-	TRBV5-4	CASRPSGWVAEAFF	TGTGCCAGCAGACCTTCGGGGTGGGTGGCTGAAGCTTTCTTT